Below, 18 T cell receptor beta chains from the same sample are listed, as sequenced in a study of tumor-infiltrating lymphocytes in primary liver carcinoma. TCR beta cDNA came from around 500 ng total RNA, primed with a constant-region primer. Investigators got TCR beta libraries out of three nested multiplex PCR rounds, done with slightly modified ARM-PCR. The first two PCR rounds used TRBV1-TRBV30 primers with a Cbeta primer, approximately 9 cycles each. TCRdb redid the calling of the multiplex PCR reads with MiXCR, one entry per CDR3 protein. In the table there are 310,000 or so distinct CDR3 sequences, approximately 58% of which are singletons. Alongside blood RNA obtained from unsorted whole blood, germline DNA was also extracted. Sequenced: peripheral blood. The receptors were sampled from a woman under 40 with primary liver carcinoma and hepatitis B virus infection.

This rearrangement joins TRBV5-5 to TRBJ2-1; D gene uncertain. The CDR3 runs 14 residues. Germline V gives CDR1 SGHKS, CDR2 YYEKEE (reference sequence). The ends were cut back, 3 bases at V and 1 base at J, with 8 bases in the middle. The CDR3 region has the DNA TGTGCCAGCAGCTCCCCGGGTTCCTACAATGAGCAGTTCTTC. This translates into CASSSPGSYNEQFF.

This chain joins TRBV10-3 and TRBJ2-7; 7 bases line up with TRBD1. The V and J ends lost 5 bases and 2 bases, in that order; junction bases with no gene match: 6. The CDR3 spans 14 residues. Germline V gene sequence: CDR1 ENHRY, CDR2 SYGVKD. Written as DNA, the CDR3 is TGTGCCATCAGTCACGGGACAGAGGCCTACGAGCAGTACTTC. It is translated as CAISHGTEAYEQYF.

This clonotype was counted only a few times. A much larger clonotype is one base distant, so this may be a read error. V is TRBV12-3 or TRBV12-4 and J is TRBJ2-3; 7 bases are shared with TRBD1. The length of the CDR3 is 13 residues. The DNA of the CDR3 is TGTGTCAGCAGTGGACAGGGCACAGATACGCAGTATTTT. Its protein is CVSSGQGTDTQYF.

As for this clonotype: The junction departs from germline at one end; a sequencing error may be responsible. The V and J genes are TRBV11-2 and TRBJ2-3; D unresolved. The CDR3 runs 13 residues. CDR1 SGHAT and CDR2 FQNNGV come from the germline V gene. The CDR3 is CASSSLDTHTQYF. In DNA, the CDR3 is TGTGCCAGCAGCTCCCTCGACACACATACACAGTATTTT.

The chain employs TRBV7-2 and TRBJ1-5; D ambiguous. The germline V and J ends were trimmed by 1 base and 1 base, with 11 bases remaining between them. Germline-derived CDR1 and CDR2 are SGHTA and FQGNSA. The CDR3 totals 16 residues. The CDR3 nucleotides read TGTGCCAGCAGCTTAGGGCAGTTTAACAGCAATCAGCCCCAGCATTTT. This sequence encodes CASSLGQFNSNQPQHF. The full variable domain, rest sourced from reference TRBV7-2 and TRBJ1-5, is GAGVSQSPSNKVTEKGKDVELRCDPISGHTALYWYRQSLGQGLEFLIYFQGNSAPDKSGLPSDRFSAERTGGSVSTLTIQRTQQEDSAVYLCASSLGQFNSNQPQHFGDGTRLSIL.

A note on this clonotype: One end of the junction does not line up with germline, which may come from a read error. The chain recombines TRBV12-3 or TRBV12-4 with TRBJ2-7, with 8 nucleotides matching TRBD2. The CDR3 is 15 residues long. CDR3 loop: CTSSFTDGRGYEQYF. CDR3 sequence (DNA): TGTACCAGCAGTTTCACGGACGGGAGGGGCTACGAGCAGTACTTC.

The chain carries TRBV5-6 and TRBJ2-2; no clear D gene. The CDR3 has 15 amino acids. Per the germline V gene, CDR1 is SGHDT and CDR2 is YYEEEE. The ends were cut back, 0 bases at V and 6 bases at J, with 12 bases in the middle. The CDR3 loop reads CASSLALRVAGELFF. The DNA of the CDR3 is TGTGCCAGCAGCTTGGCACTCAGAGTTGCCGGGGAGCTGTTTTTT.

Regarding this clonotype: Because it lacks the conserved phenylalanine or tryptophan at the end, this CDR3 is likely a read error. The V and J genes are TRBV6-5 and TRBJ2-2, with D perhaps matching TRBD2 (5 bases). This CDR3 spans 16 amino acids. The germline V gene encodes CDR1 MNHEY and CDR2 SVGAGI. V was shortened by 5 bases and J by 4 bases, with 17 bases between the two germline ends. This CDR3 is CASSPPRRTSTGELFL. As DNA, the CDR3 is TGTGCCAGCAGTCCGCCTAGGAGGACGAGCACCGGGGAGCTGTTTCTT.

V gene TRBV11-2 combines with J gene TRBJ2-4; tentatively, D is TRBD1 or TRBD2 (5 bases each). The CDR3 has 16 residues. Germline assignment: CDR1 SGHAT and CDR2 FQNNGV. The germline V and J ends were trimmed by 2 bases and 1 base, with 12 bases remaining between them. CDR3 in amino acids: CASSLIGDPAKNIQYF. DNA for the CDR3: TGTGCCAGCAGCTTAATAGGGGACCCCGCCAAAAACATTCAGTACTTC. The variable domain in full, with the rest retrieved from reference TRBV11-2 and TRBJ2-4, is EAGVAQSPRYKIIEKRQSVAFWCNPISGHATLYWYQQILGQGPKLLIQFQNNGVVDDSQLPKDRFSAERLKGVDSTLKIQPAKLEDSAVYLCASSLIGDPAKNIQYFGAGTRLSVL.

This clonotype was observed many times. J is TRBJ2-2 and V is TRBV6-2 or TRBV6-3; D is uncertain. Per germline, CDR1 MNHEY and CDR2 SVGEGT. The CDR3 spans 13 residues. V was cut by 9 bases and J by 6 bases, with 14 bases left in between. The chain's CDR3 is CASRRTSAGELFF. The CDR3 nucleotides read TGTGCCAGTAGACGGACGTCCGCCGGGGAGCTGTTTTTT.

Many counts were recorded for this clonotype. The rearrangement links TRBV11-2 to TRBJ1-1; D ambiguous. V shed 5 bases and J shed 2 bases, with 18 bases lying between them. CDR1 is SGHAT and CDR2 is FQNNGV in the germline V gene. This CDR3 has 16 residues. The CDR3 here is CASSPRSRVSNTEAFF. The CDR3 DNA reads TGTGCCAGCAGCCCCCGGTCCCGGGTCTCCAACACTGAAGCTTTCTTT.

This clonotype came up a few times. The V call is TRBV5-6, the J call TRBJ2-7, with a weak D call TRBD2 (7 bases). V gave up 4 bases and J gave up 5 bases, with 28 bases separating them. Germline V gene data show CDR1 as SGHDT and CDR2 as YYEEEE. This CDR3 region has 18 residues. CDR3 DNA sequence: TGTGCCAGCAGCCGGACGTGGATTGGGGGGGCCCCTCTTAACGAGCAGTACTTC. Its translation: CASSRTWIGGAPLNEQYF.

This chain joins TRBV4-2 and TRBJ2-3, with D possibly being TRBD1 (5 bases). The CDR3 sequence is 14 residues long. CDR1 and CDR2 (germline): LGHNA, YNFKEQ. V was clipped by 3 bases and J by 2 bases, with 9 bases between them. This chain's CDR3 is CASSQNRPTDTQYF. DNA of the CDR3: TGTGCCAGCAGCCAGAACAGGCCCACAGATACGCAGTATTTT.

Concerning this clonotype itself: Mismatch with germline at one junction end may stem from a read error. The chain uses TRBV7-8 and TRBJ2-3; 7 bases map to TRBD1. Germline V CDR1 and CDR2: SGHVS, FQNEAQ. The CDR3 is made up of 16 amino acids. CDR3 sequence reads: CANSQEARGLADTQYF. The CDR3 nucleotides are TGTGCCAACAGCCAAGAGGCAAGGGGGCTGGCAGATACGCAGTATTTT.

A remark on this clonotype: The junction does not match germline at one end; this may be a read error. This chain uses TRBV12-3 or TRBV12-4 with TRBJ2-7; the D gene is possibly TRBD1 (5 bases). This CDR3 has 13 residues. The CDR3 nucleotides read TGTCCCAGCAGTCTGACAGTCTCCTACGAGCAGTACTTC. It translates to CPSSLTVSYEQYF.

In DNA, the CDR3 is TGTGCCTGGAGTGCCGGCTTGGCCGTGAATGAGCAGTTCTTC. It encodes CAWSAGLAVNEQFF. The chain links TRBV30 to TRBJ2-1; no definite D call. The length of the CDR3 is 14 residues. CDR1 is GTSNPN, CDR2 SVGIG, per germline (reference sequence). The V end was cut by 1 base, the J end by 7 bases, with 14 bases between.

Regarding this clonotype: A much larger clone is a single base away; this may be a read error. This sequence joins TRBV4-1 and TRBJ2-3; 9 nucleotides match TRBD2. CDR1 MGHRA and CDR2 YSYEKL come from the germline V gene. The length of the CDR3 is 12 residues. CDR3 bases: TGCGCCAGCTGCCAAGCGGGGGGTACGCAGTATTTT. Its protein is CASCQAGGTQYF.

This clonotype qualifies as medium-sized (0.01 to 0.1%). Written as DNA, the CDR3 is TGTGCCAGCAGCCCACTAGCAGGGGTGTACGAGCAGTACTTC. Translated, it gives CASSPLAGVYEQYF. The chain combines TRBV11-2 with TRBJ2-7; D tentatively reads TRBD1 or TRBD2 (6 bases each). The germline V gene has CDR1 SGHAT and CDR2 FQNNGV. The CDR3 covers 14 residues. V was trimmed by 5 bases and J by 4 bases, leaving 15 bases between them.